What follows is one T cell receptor beta chain and its context. This clonotype was counted once. Its target antigen remains unknown. Base qualities are not recorded, but no much larger clone differs from it by a single base. Libraries were constructed by 5' RACE. Reads for this sample came from an Illumina HiSeq 2500. A second PCR of roughly 6 to 12 cycles was performed with a sample-barcoded 5' primer and a J-beta primer mix. A template-switch 5' adaptor carrying 12 random nucleotides introduced a unique molecular identifier onto each TCR beta cDNA molecule. Each sample yielded at least 2.5 million CDR3-containing paired-end reads. The Mint cDNA synthesis kit, primed by a TRBC-specific oligonucleotide, was used to synthesize first-strand cDNA from all RNA. Following uracil-DNA glycosylase treatment, all cDNA underwent a first 18-cycle PCR with the universal primers M1SS and BC2_uni_R. As for the original processing: Normalization of each sample was performed by random selection of 1 million high-quality reads, each carrying a distinct molecular identifier. Instead of being binned into consensus sequences, reads that shared molecular identifiers were thrown out. CDR3 identification, clonotype clustering and error correction used MiTCR with a Q25 quality threshold and the strictest error-elimination algorithm. A nonparametric unseen species model with Euler transformation was used to estimate a lower bound on total TCR beta diversity. Using fastp trimming at Q25 and MiXCR clonotype assembly, TCRdb reanalyzed the public sequencing data and kept in-frame beta chains. All rows with the same CDR3 protein become a single entry with the most common DNA and genes. These V and J calls originate from TCRdb's pipeline instead of the authors' own analysis. Counted in this sample were about 1.4 million distinct CDR3 sequences; 59% of them appeared once. The ten largest make up approximately 7% of the sample.

This sample was included in a study of blood T cells in healthy people across ages (dated by TCRdb to the mid-2010s). Regarding the complete study: In model experiments, template switching captured about one uniquely barcoded TCR beta cDNA molecule for every two T cells. To avoid experimental bias, donors of different ages were randomly spread across the sequencing lanes. Four age groups were formed from the donors: young (average about 16 years), middle-aged (approximately 40), aged (about 62) and long-lived (less than 85). Using the same blood draw, the study looked at two additional independent replicas of 1 million unique cDNA reads for two donors, one aged 18 to 30 and the other aged 80 or older. Using deep sequencing normalized with unique cDNA molecular identifiers, the study measured how TCR beta repertoire diversity changes with age.

The donors were roughly 40 Caucasian individuals from Russia, aged roughly 6 to 100 years, who were systemically healthy. Each donor gave 8 to 10 milliliters of peripheral blood, collected into EDTA-treated Vacutainer tubes. Ficoll-Paque density-gradient centrifugation was used to isolate PBMCs, with at least 6 million per sample. Trizol reagent was used to extract total RNA from the PBMCs, yielding at least 6 micrograms per sample. For every donor, an aliquot of PBMCs went through flow cytometry to measure the percentages of naive CD45RAhigh/CD27high T cells. Study-level results and caveats: Compared with the aged group, the long-lived group had more naive CD4+ T cells, fewer expanded clones and increased TCR diversity, suggesting age selection. Observed TCR beta diversity per million T cells fell roughly linearly with age, and a significant reduction was already apparent by age roughly 40. Total diversity estimates from one million sequenced T cells were considered lower bounds and underestimates. A strong correlation was found between observed TCR beta diversity and the percentage of naive T cells measured by flow cytometry. Because donor CMV infection status was unknown, age-related changes in expanded clonotypes were potentially confounded. Since profiling was done on bulk unsorted PBMCs, naive and antigen-experienced compartments could not be conclusively compared.

The CDR3 goes from the cysteine to the phenylalanine over 14 residues. The entry retains the CDR3 DNA only, 42 bases that are in frame from base 1. V is reduced by 5 bases and J by 3 bases, leaving a spacing of 11 bases between them. Material for sequencing was blood. This receptor was obtained from a man aged 18 to 35 in good health. The chain employs TRBV12-3 or TRBV12-4 and TRBJ1-5, and the D gene may be TRBD1, 6 bases matching. The DNA reads TGTGCCAGCAGTAGGGGGGGGGTCAATCAGCCCCAGCATTTT. This encodes CASSRGGVNQPQHF.